This entry lists 21 T cell receptor beta chains sequenced from one sample in a study of T cells in Graves' hyperthyroidism and ophthalmopathy. The investigators amplified TCR beta CDR3 regions from RNA transcripts. Researchers ran a first-round RT-PCR on the TCR CDR3 using the HTBI primer set. TCRdb fed the multiplex PCR reads into MiXCR, producing one record per CDR3 protein. The repertoire has under 300,000 distinct CDR3 sequences, roughly 14% of them found once; the top ten carry more than 7.5%. Sample: blood. These receptors all come from a woman aged 25 to 39 with Graves' hyperthyroidism that later progressed to Graves' ophthalmopathy.

On this clonotype itself: This sequence may be a read error, since a much larger clone differs from it by one base. This rearrangement joins TRBV7-6 to TRBJ2-1, with 8 nucleotides matching TRBD2. From germline, CDR1 is SGHVS and CDR2 FNYEAQ. The CDR3 is 16 amino acids. The junction had 8 bases not matched to a gene; V was cut back by 1 base and J by 6 bases. For the CDR3, the DNA is TGTGCCAGCAGCTTAGGATATAGCGGGGCTTGCAATGAGCAGTTCTTC. Translation gives CASSLGYSGACNEQFF.

The chain carries TRBV5-4 and TRBJ2-5; unclear D gene. The germline V and J ends were trimmed by 2 bases and 2 bases, with 10 bases remaining between them. The CDR3 runs to 14 residues. Germline values: CDR1 SGHNT, CDR2 YYREEE (reference sequence). In nucleotides, the CDR3 is TGTGCCAGCAGCTTTGGTCTAGAACAAGAGACCCAGTACTTC. Its protein is CASSFGLEQETQYF.

In its sample, this clonotype was seen a few times. The chain links TRBV19 to TRBJ1-1; 10 nucleotides match TRBD1. J was trimmed by 3 bases and V by 10 bases; bases with no gene match: 11. The germline gives CDR1 LNHDA, CDR2 SQIVND (reference sequence). This CDR3 spans 15 amino acids. CDR3 sequence: CATSRDRGGDTEAFF. As DNA, the CDR3 is TGTGCCACCTCGCGGGACAGGGGAGGGGACACTGAAGCTTTCTTT.

This clonotype was seen at least ten times. This sequence joins TRBV11-2 and TRBJ2-1, with a possible D match to TRBD1 (7 bases). The germline V gene has CDR1 SGHAT and CDR2 FQNNGV. V shed 6 bases and J shed 4 bases, with 13 bases lying between them. The CDR3 is 14 amino acids. The CDR3 spells CASSSGGWYNEQFF. CDR3 DNA: TGTGCCAGCAGTTCAGGGGGGTGGTACAATGAGCAGTTCTTC.

This clonotype was counted many times. The chain is built from TRBV28 and TRBJ2-2, with a possible D match to TRBD1 (5 bases). The CDR3 covers 17 residues. The V gene's germline CDR1 is MDHEN and CDR2 SYDVKM. V was trimmed by 7 bases and J by 0 bases, leaving 18 bases between them. The CDR3 reads CASTLYSGLSNTGELFF. The CDR3 nucleotides are TGTGCCAGCACCCTTTATTCAGGGCTGTCGAACACCGGGGAGCTGTTTTTT.

This clonotype was picked up many times. The chain joins TRBV6-1 to TRBJ1-2; D not resolved. The CDR3 is 13 amino acids. The V gene's germline CDR1 is MNHNS and CDR2 SASEGT. Trimming stripped 2 bases from V and 8 bases from J, with 12 bases between. The DNA for the CDR3 is TGTGCCAGCAGTGAATGGCTGGATTTAGGCTACACCTTC. It specifies CASSEWLDLGYTF.

This clonotype was counted many times. The rearrangement uses TRBV7-8 and TRBJ2-1, with D uncertain. Germline V gene data show CDR1 as SGHVS and CDR2 as FQNEAQ. The CDR3 is 16 amino acids. V lost 1 base, J lost 3 bases, and 13 bases lay in between. The CDR3, as DNA: TGTGCCAGCAGCTTAGAGGCGGCCGTCTTCTACAATGAGCAGTTCTTC. Translated, it gives CASSLEAAVFYNEQFF. The complete variable domain, with remaining parts taken from reference TRBV7-8 and TRBJ2-1, reads GAGVSQSPRYKVAKRGQDVALRCDPISGHVSLFWYQQALGQGPEFLTYFQNEAQLDKSGLPSDRFFAERPEGSVSTLKIQRTQQEDSAVYLCASSLEAAVFYNEQFFGPGTRLTVL.

For this clonotype: A much larger clonotype is one base distant, so this may be a read error. The rearrangement joins TRBV20-1 to TRBJ1-1; no firm D call. The CDR3 runs 12 residues. Per germline, CDR1 DFQATT and CDR2 SNEGSKA (reference sequence). The DNA for the CDR3 is TGCAGTGCTGGAGATGCAAGCAGTGAAGCTTTCTTT. Amino acid sequence: CSAGDASSEAFF.

This clonotype was observed many times. The chain is built from TRBV6-2 or TRBV6-3 and TRBJ1-1; no clear D. The CDR3 contains 15 residues. The germline V gene encodes CDR1 MNHEY and CDR2 SVGEGT. V lost 0 bases and J lost 0, with 8 bases in between. Written as DNA, the CDR3 is TGTGCCAGCAGTTACTCCGTGGTTATGAACACTGAAGCTTTCTTT. Its translation is CASSYSVVMNTEAFF.

Only one count was recorded for this clonotype. Just one base apart from a much larger clone, this may be a read error. This sequence joins TRBV7-2 and TRBJ1-1, with D maybe TRBD1 (6 bases). This CDR3 contains 13 residues. The germline CDR1 and CDR2 sequences are SGHTA and FQGNSA. With 0 bases removed from V and 10 bases from J, the gap between germline ends came to 12 bases. The CDR3 reads CASSLAQGSGAFF. CDR3 coding DNA: TGTGCCAGCAGCTTAGCGCAGGGGTCGGGAGCTTTCTTT.

A remark on this clonotype: A much larger clone is a single base away; this may be a read error. The chain joins TRBV6-1 to TRBJ2-6, with D possibly TRBD1 on 6 matching bases. CDR1 and CDR2 from the germline V gene are MNHNS and SASEGT. The CDR3 is 17 residues long. The CDR3 nucleotides are TGTACCAGCAGTGAGCAGGGGCCGAGTTCTGGGGCCAACGTCCTGACTTTC. It codes for CTSSEQGPSSGANVLTF.

In its sample, this clonotype was seen many times. The rearrangement uses TRBV4-3 and TRBJ2-7, with TRBD1 identical over 8 bases. Germline lookup yields CDR1 LGHNA and CDR2 YSLEER. The ends lost 0 bases at V and 7 bases at J; junction bases unmatched: 8. The CDR3 is made up of 15 amino acids. The CDR3 sequence: CASSQDSQGAFEQYF. The CDR3 DNA is TGCGCCAGCAGCCAAGATTCTCAGGGGGCATTTGAGCAGTACTTC.

This clonotype appeared many times. The V and J genes are TRBV20-1 and TRBJ2-5; no clear D. CDR3 length equals 13 residues. The V gene lost 0 bases and the J gene lost 4 bases, with 9 bases spanning the gap. Germline assignment: CDR1 DFQATT and CDR2 SNEGSKA (reference sequence). CDR3 amino acids: CSARDHRVETQYF. The CDR3 DNA follows: TGCAGTGCTAGAGACCACCGGGTAGAGACCCAGTACTTC.

This clonotype came up a few times. This may be a read error, as it is one base from a much larger clone. The chain carries TRBV20-1 and TRBJ2-3; 8 nucleotides agree with TRBD2. The germline CDR1 and CDR2 sequences are DFQATT and SNEGSKA (reference sequence). This CDR3 region has 18 residues. The CDR3 DNA reads TGCAGTGCTCCAAACCTTGGACTAGCAGAACCATACACACATACGCAGTATTTT. Amino acids: CSAPNLGLAEPYTHTQYF.

This chain uses TRBV6-1 with TRBJ2-1, with D tentatively TRBD1 (5 bases). V gave up 8 bases and J gave up 6 bases, with 14 bases separating them. This CDR3 contains 13 residues. Looked up from germline, CDR1 is MNHNS and CDR2 is SASEGT. CDR3 residues: CASGPTVTNEQFF. CDR3 DNA sequence: TGTGCCAGCGGTCCGACAGTGACCAATGAGCAGTTCTTC.

V is TRBV25-1 and J is TRBJ2-1; D is perhaps TRBD2 (5 bases). The CDR3 covers 13 residues. CDR1 and CDR2 (germline): MGHDK, SYGVNS. The germline V and J ends were trimmed by 7 bases and 8 bases, with 15 bases remaining between them. The CDR3 here is CASNWGLEDEQFF. In DNA form, the CDR3 reads TGTGCCAGCAATTGGGGTTTGGAGGATGAGCAGTTCTTC. The full variable domain, rest sourced from reference TRBV25-1 and TRBJ2-1, is EADIYQTPRYLVIGTGKKITLECSQTMGHDKMYWYQQDPGMELHLIHYSYGVNSTEKGDLSSESTVSRIRTEHFPLTLESARPSHTSQYLCASNWGLEDEQFFGPGTRLTVL.

On this clonotype: A read error may explain this, as a much larger clone is one base away. The chain employs TRBV6-5 and TRBJ2-7; D not certain. The V gene's germline CDR1 is MNHEY and CDR2 SVGAGI. The CDR3 is 11 amino acids. Trimming took 2 bases from V and 5 from J, leaving 4 bases between them. CDR3 sequence reads: CASSYTDEQYF. The CDR3 region has the DNA TGTGCCAGCAGTTACACCGACGAGCAGTACTTC.

A note on this clonotype: A much larger clone differs from this one at a single base, so this may be a read error. The CDR3 does not end in the conserved phenylalanine or tryptophan, so this is likely a read error. This chain joins TRBV9 and TRBJ2-5; possibly TRBD1 for D (6 bases). Germline CDR1 is SGDLS and CDR2 is YYNGEE. V shed 0 bases and J shed 2 bases, with 8 bases lying between them. CDR3 length: 14 amino acids. The CDR3 DNA sequence: TGTGCCAGCAGCGTAGAAGGACAGCAAGAGACCCAGTACTCC. This translates into CASSVEGQQETQYS.

The genes are TRBV9 and TRBJ2-2; no definite D call. Trimming took off 0 bases at V and 1 base at J, with 7 bases between the two ends. Germline CDR1 SGDLS, CDR2 YYNGEE. This CDR3 comprises 15 residues. The CDR3 region is CASSVVPVNTGELFF. The CDR3 DNA follows: TGTGCCAGCAGCGTAGTACCGGTGAACACCGGGGAGCTGTTTTTT.

The chain recombines TRBV5-1 with TRBJ2-5; D possibly corresponds to TRBD1 (5 bases). Germline values: CDR1 SGHRS, CDR2 YFSETQ. Trimming cost V 3 bases and J 7 bases, with 16 bases left between them. The CDR3 totals 14 residues. The CDR3 DNA follows: TGCGCCAGCAGCTCGGACAACGACGAAGGGACCCAGTACTTC. Translation gives CASSSDNDEGTQYF.

This clonotype was seen just once. This chain links TRBV5-5 with TRBJ2-7, with D tentatively TRBD1 (5 bases). The ends were cut back, 3 bases at V and 5 bases at J, with 18 bases in the middle. Looked up from germline, CDR1 is SGHKS and CDR2 is YYEKEE (reference sequence). The CDR3 loop spans 15 amino acids. Here the CDR3 reads CASSSLLQGFDEQYF. DNA of the CDR3: TGTGCCAGCAGCTCGTTGCTTCAGGGTTTCGACGAGCAGTACTTC.